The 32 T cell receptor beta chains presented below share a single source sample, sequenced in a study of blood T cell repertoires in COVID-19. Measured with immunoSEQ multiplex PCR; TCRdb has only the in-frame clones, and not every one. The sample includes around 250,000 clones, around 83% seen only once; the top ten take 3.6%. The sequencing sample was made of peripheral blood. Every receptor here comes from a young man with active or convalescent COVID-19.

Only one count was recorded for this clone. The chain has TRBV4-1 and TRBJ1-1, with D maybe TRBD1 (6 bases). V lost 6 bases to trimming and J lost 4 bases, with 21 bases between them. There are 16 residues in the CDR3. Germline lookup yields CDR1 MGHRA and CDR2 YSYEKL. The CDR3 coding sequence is TGCGCCAGCAGACGATCCGGGGCCATAGGGGGCACTGAAGCTTTCTTT. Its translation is CASRRSGAIGGTEAFF.

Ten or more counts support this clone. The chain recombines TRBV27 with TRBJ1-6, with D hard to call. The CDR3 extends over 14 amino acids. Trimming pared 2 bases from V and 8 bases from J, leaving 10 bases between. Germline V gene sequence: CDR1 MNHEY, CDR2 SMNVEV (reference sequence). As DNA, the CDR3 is TGTGCCAGCAGTTTAATGGTCGGGGATTCACCCCTCCACTTT. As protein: CASSLMVGDSPLHF.

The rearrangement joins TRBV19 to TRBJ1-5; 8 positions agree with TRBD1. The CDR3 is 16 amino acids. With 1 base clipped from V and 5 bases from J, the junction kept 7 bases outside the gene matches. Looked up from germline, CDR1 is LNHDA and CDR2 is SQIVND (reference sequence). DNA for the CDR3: TGTGCCAGTAGTATAGTAGGACAGGGACCCCATCAGCCCCAGCATTTT. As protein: CASSIVGQGPHQPQHF.

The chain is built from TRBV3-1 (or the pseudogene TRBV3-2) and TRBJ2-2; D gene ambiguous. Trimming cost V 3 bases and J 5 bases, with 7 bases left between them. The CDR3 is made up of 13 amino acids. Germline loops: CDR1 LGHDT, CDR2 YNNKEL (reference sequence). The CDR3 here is CASSQFGTGELFF. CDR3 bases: TGTGCCAGCAGCCAGTTCGGGACCGGGGAGCTGTTTTTT.

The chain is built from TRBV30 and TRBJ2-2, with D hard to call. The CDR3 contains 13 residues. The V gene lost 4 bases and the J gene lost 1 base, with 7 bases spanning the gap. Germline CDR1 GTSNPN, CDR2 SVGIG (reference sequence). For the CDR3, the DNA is TGTGCCTGGACGAGACAGAACACCGGGGAGCTGTTTTTT. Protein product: CAWTRQNTGELFF. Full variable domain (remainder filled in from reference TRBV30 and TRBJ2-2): SQTIHQWPATLVQPVGSPLSLECTVEGTSNPNLYWYRQAAGRGLQLLFYSVGIGQISSEVPQNLSASRPQDRQFILSSKKLLLSDSGFYLCAWTRQNTGELFFGEGSRLTVL.

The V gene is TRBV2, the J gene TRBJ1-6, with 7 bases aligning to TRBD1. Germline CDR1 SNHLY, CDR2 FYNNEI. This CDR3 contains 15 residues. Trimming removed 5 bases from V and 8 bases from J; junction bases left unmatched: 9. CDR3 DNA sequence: TGTGCCAGCAGTCCCGACAGGGCGGGTGATTCACCCCTCCACTTT. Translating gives CASSPDRAGDSPLHF.

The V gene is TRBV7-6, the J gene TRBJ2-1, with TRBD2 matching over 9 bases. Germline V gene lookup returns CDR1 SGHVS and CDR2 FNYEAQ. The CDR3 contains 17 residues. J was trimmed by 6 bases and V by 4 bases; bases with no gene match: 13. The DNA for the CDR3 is TGTGCCAGCAGCTCTCGTTCTGTAGCGGGGGTAGCCAATGAGCAGTTCTTC. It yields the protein CASSSRSVAGVANEQFF.

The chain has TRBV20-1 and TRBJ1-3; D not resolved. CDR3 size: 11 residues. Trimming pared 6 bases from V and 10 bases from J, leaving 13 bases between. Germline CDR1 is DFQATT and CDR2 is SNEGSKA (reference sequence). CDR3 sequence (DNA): TGCAGTGCCCCTAAAGGAGGGACCATATATTTT. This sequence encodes CSAPKGGTIYF.

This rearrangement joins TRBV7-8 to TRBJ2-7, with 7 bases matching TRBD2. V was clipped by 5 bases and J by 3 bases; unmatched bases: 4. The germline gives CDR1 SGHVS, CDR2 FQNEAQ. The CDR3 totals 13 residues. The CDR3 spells CASSRGSGYEQYF. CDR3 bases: TGTGCCAGCAGCCGCGGGAGTGGCTACGAGCAGTACTTC.

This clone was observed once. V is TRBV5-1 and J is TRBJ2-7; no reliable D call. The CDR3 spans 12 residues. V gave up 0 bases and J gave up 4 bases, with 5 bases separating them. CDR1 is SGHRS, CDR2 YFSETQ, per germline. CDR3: CASSLDQYEQYF. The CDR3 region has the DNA TGCGCCAGCAGCTTGGACCAGTACGAGCAGTACTTC.

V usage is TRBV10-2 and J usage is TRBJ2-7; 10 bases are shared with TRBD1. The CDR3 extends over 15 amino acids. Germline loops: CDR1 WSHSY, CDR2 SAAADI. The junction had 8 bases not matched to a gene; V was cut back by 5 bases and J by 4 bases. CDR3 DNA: TGCGCCAGCAGTTACTTAGGACAGGGGGATTACGAGCAGTACTTC. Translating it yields CASSYLGQGDYEQYF.

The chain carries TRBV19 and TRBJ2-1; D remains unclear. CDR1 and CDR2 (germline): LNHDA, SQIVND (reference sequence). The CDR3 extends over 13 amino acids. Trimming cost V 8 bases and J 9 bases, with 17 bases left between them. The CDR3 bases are TGTGCCAGTGGCATCGCCCTAGAGGCTGAGCAGTTCTTC. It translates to CASGIALEAEQFF.

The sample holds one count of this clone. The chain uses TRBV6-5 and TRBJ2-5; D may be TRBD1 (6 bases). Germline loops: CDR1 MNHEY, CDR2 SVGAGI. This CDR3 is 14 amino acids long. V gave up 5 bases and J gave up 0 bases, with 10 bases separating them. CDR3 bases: TGTGCCAGCAGTCGTGGACAGCACCAAGAGACCCAGTACTTC. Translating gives CASSRGQHQETQYF.

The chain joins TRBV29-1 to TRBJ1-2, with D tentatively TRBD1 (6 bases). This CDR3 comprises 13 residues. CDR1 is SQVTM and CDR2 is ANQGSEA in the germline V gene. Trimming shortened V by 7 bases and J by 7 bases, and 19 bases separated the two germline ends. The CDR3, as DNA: TGCAGCGCCCGTGGACAGATGAATGGTGGCTACACCTTC. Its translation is CSARGQMNGGYTF.

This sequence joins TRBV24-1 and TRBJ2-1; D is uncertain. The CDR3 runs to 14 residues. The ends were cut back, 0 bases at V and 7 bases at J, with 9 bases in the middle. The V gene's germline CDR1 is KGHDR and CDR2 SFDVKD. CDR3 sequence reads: CATSDLAATNEQFF. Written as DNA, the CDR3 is TGTGCCACCAGTGATTTGGCAGCGACGAATGAGCAGTTCTTC.

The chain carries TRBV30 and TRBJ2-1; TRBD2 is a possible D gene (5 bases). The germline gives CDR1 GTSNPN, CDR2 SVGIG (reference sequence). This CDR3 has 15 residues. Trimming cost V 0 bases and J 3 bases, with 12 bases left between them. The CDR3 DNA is TGTGCCTGGAGTGTCAGAGCGGACTTCTACAATGAGCAGTTCTTC. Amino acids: CAWSVRADFYNEQFF.

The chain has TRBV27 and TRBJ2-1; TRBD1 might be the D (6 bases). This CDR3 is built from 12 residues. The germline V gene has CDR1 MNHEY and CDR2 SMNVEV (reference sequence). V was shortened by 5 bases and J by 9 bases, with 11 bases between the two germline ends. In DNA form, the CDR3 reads TGTGCCAGCAGTCCGGACAGAGGTGAGCAGTTCTTC. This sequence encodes CASSPDRGEQFF.

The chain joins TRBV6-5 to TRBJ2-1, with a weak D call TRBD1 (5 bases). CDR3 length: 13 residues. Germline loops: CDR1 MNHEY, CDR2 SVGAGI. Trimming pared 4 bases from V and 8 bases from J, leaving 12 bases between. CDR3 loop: CASSSMWGDEQFF. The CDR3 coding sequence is TGTGCCAGCAGTTCTATGTGGGGCGATGAGCAGTTCTTC.

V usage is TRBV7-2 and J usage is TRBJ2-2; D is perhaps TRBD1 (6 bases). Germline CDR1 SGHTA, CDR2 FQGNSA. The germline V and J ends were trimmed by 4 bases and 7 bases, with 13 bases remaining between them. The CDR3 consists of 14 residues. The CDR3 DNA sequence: TGTGCCAGCAGCTCAGGGGATGACGGCGGGGAGCTGTTTTTT. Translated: CASSSGDDGGELFF.

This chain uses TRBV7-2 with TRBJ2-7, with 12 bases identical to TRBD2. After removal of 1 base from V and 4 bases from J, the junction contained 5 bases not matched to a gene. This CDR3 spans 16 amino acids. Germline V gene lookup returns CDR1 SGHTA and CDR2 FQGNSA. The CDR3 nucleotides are TGTGCCAGCAGCTTAGTCTCACTAGCGGGAGGATACGAGCAGTACTTC. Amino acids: CASSLVSLAGGYEQYF.

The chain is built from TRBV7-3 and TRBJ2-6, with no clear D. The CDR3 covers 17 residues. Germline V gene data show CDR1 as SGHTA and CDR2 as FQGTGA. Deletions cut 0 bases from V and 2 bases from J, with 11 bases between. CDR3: CASSLTPGSPGANVLTF. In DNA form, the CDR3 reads TGTGCCAGCAGCTTAACACCAGGCAGCCCTGGGGCCAACGTCCTGACTTTC.

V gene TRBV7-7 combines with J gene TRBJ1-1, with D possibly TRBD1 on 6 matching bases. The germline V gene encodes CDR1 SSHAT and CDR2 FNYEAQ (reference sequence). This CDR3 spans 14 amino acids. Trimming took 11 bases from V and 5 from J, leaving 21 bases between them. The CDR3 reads CAVGKGGARTEAFF. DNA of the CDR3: TGTGCCGTCGGAAAGGGGGGGGCCCGGACTGAAGCTTTCTTT. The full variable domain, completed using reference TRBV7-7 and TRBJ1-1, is GAGVSQSPRYKVTKRGQDVTLRCDPISSHATLYWYQQALGQGPEFLTYFNYEAQPDKSGLPSDRFSAERPEGSISTLTIQRTEQRDSAMYRCAVGKGGARTEAFFGQGTRLTVV.

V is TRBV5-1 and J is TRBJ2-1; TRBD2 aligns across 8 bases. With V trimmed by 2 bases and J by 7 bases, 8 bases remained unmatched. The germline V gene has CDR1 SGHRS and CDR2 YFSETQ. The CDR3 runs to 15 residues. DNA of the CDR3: TGCGCCAGCAGCTTCATTGCGGGAGGTGAGAATGAGCAGTTCTTC. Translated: CASSFIAGGENEQFF.

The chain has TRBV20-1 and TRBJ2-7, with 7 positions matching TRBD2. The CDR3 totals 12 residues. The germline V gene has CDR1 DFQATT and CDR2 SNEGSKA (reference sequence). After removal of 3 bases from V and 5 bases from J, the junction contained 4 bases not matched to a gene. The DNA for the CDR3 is TGCAGTGCTAGTCTGGCGGGAGACGAGCAGTACTTC. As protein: CSASLAGDEQYF.

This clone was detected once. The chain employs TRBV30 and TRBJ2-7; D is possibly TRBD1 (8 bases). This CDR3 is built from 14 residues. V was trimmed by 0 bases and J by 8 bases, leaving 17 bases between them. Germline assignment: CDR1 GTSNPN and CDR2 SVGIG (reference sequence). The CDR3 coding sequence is TGTGCCTGGAGTGTACTGAACAGGGGGGGAAAGCAGTACTTC. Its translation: CAWSVLNRGGKQYF.

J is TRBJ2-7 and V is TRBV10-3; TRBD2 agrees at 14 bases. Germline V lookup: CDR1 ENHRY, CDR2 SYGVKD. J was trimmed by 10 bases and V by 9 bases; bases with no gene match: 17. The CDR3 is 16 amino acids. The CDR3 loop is CAILKPLEGLAGEQYF. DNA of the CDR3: TGTGCCATACTAAAACCCTTGGAGGGACTAGCGGGAGAACAGTACTTC.

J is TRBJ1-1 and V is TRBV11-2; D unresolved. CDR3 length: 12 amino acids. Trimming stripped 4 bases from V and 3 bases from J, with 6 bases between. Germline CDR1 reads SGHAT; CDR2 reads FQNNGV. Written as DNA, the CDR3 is TGTGCCAGCAGCTCCCTCCACACTGAAGCTTTCTTT. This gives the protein CASSSLHTEAFF.

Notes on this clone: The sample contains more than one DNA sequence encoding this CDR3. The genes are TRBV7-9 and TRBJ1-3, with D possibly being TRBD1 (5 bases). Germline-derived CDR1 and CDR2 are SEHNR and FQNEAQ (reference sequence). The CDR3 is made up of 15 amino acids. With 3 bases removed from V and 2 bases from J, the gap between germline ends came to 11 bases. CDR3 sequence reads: CASSLSQGAGNTIYF. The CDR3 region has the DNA TGTGCCAGCAGCTTGTCCCAAGGGGCTGGAAACACCATATATTTT. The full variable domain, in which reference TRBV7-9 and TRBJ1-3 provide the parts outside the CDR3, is DTGVSQNPRHKITKRGQNVTFRCDPISEHNRLYWYRQTLGQGPEFLTYFQNEAQLEKSRLLSDRFSAERPKGSFSTLEIQRTEQGDSAMYLCASSLSQGAGNTIYFGEGSWLTVV.

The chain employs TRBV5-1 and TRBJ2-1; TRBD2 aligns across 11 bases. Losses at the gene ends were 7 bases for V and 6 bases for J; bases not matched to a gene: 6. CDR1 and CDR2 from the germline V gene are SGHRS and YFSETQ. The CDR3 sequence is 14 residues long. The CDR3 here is CASRLAGGLNEQFF. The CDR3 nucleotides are TGCGCCAGCCGGCTAGCGGGAGGCCTCAATGAGCAGTTCTTC.

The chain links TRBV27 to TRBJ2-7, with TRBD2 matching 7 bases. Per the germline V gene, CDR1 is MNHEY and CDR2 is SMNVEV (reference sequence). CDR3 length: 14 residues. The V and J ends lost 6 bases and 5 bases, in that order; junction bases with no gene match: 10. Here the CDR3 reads CASRSRRESHEQYF. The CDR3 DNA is TGTGCCAGCAGATCGCGGCGGGAGTCCCACGAGCAGTACTTC.

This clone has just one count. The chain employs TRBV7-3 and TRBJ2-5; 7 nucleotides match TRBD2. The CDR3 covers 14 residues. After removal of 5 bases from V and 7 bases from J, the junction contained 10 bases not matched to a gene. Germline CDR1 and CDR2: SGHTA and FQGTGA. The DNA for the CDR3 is TGTGCCAGCAGCCCGGGGGGAGCCGGCGGGACCCAGTACTTC. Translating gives CASSPGGAGGTQYF.

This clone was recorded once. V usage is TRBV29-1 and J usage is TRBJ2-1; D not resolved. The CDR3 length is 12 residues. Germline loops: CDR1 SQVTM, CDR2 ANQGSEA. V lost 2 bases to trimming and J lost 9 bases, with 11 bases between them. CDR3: CSVEKGGFEQFF. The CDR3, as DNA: TGCAGCGTTGAAAAAGGCGGTTTTGAGCAGTTCTTC.